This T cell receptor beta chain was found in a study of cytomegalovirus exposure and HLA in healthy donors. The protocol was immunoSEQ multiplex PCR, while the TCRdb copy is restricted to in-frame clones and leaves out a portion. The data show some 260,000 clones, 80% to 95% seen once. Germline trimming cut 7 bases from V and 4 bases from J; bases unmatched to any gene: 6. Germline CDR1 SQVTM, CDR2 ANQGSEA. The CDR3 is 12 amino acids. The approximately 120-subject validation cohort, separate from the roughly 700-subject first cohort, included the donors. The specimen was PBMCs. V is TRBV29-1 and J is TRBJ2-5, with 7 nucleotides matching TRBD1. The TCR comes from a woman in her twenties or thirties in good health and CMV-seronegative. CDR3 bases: TGCAGCGCTTCTCCAGGGGGAGAGACCCAGTACTTC. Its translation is CSASPGGETQYF.